This is a list of T cell receptor beta chains from one sample in a study of untreated major depressive disorder. Only in-frame clones appear in the TCRdb table, and some are missing; sequencing was by immunoSEQ multiplex PCR. The table includes about 25,000 clones, roughly nine tenths detected once. The sequenced material came from CD4+ T cells from PBMCs. The receptors come from a woman aged 25 to 39 with major depressive disorder. Both conserved end residues are part of each CDR3. A D gene is named only where the DNA matches it firmly. Only part of the rows carry a size: once, few, many, or a class if the clone is expanded.

J gene: TRBJ2-7; D gene: TRBD1; clone size: .; V gene: TRBV2; CDR3 DNA: TGTGCCAGCAACGGACAGGGTATCTACGAGCAGTACTTC; CDR3 protein: CASNGQGIYEQYF
J gene: TRBJ2-5; D gene: .; clone size: .; V gene: TRBV7-8; CDR3 DNA: TGTGCCAGCATGCAGGGCCAAGAGACCCAGTACTTC; CDR3 protein: CASMQGQETQYF
J gene: TRBJ2-2; D gene: .; clone size: .; V gene: TRBV14; CDR3 DNA: TGTGCCAGCAGTATACGTCGTGGGGGCACCGGGGAGCTGTTTTTT; CDR3 protein: CASSIRRGGTGELFF
J gene: TRBJ2-7; D gene: .; clone size: .; V gene: TRBV7-2; CDR3 DNA: TGTGCCAGCAGCTTAGCCCCCGGGGCAGGCGAGCAGTACTTC; CDR3 protein: CASSLAPGAGEQYF
J gene: TRBJ1-1; D gene: .; clone size: once; V gene: TRBV7-3; CDR3 DNA: TGTGCCAGCTCCAGGGACCCGAACACTGAAGCTTTCTTT; CDR3 protein: CASSRDPNTEAFF
J gene: TRBJ2-7; D gene: TRBD2; clone size: .; V gene: TRBV2; CDR3 DNA: TGTGCCAGCGTGGGGGCTAGCGGGAGTTTGAGCTCCTACGAGCAGTACTTC; CDR3 protein: CASVGASGSLSSYEQYF
J gene: TRBJ2-7; D gene: TRBD2; clone size: .; V gene: TRBV7-2; CDR3 DNA: TGTGCCAGCAGCCGGACTAGAAGCTACGAGCAGTACTTC; CDR3 protein: CASSRTRSYEQYF
J gene: TRBJ2-7; D gene: .; clone size: .; V gene: TRBV28; CDR3 DNA: TGTGCCAGCAGTCCCATTCATAGGAGGCGCGACGAGCAGTACTTC; CDR3 protein: CASSPIHRRRDEQYF
J gene: TRBJ2-2; D gene: TRBD1; clone size: .; V gene: TRBV5-1; CDR3 DNA: TGCGCCAGCAGCTTGGGACAGGGGAACACCGGGGAGCTGTTTTTT; CDR3 protein: CASSLGQGNTGELFF
J gene: TRBJ1-6; D gene: .; clone size: .; V gene: TRBV28; CDR3 DNA: TGTGCCAGCAGTTCCCCCACTACACCGAATTCACCCCTCCACTTT; CDR3 protein: CASSSPTTPNSPLHF
J gene: TRBJ1-6; D gene: .; clone size: .; V gene: TRBV10-3; CDR3 DNA: TGTGCCATCAGTGGTCGAGATTTCAATTCACCCCTCCACTTT; CDR3 protein: CAISGRDFNSPLHF